The entry that follows covers one T cell receptor beta chain sequence. No antigen is known for it. Germline V gives CDR1 SGHRS, CDR2 YFSETQ. This CDR3 has 13 amino acids. V was cut by 5 bases and J by 2 bases, with 10 bases left in between. This entry is derived from a study of T cell responses to AZD1222 COVID-19 vaccine. About the research overall: Pooling of second doses given at about 4 or about 12 weeks was done. Study-level results: The study found vaccine-associated CD4 TCRs spanning spike, dominant at 160-218 and 743-854. There were repertoire samples only from the period after the peak T cell response. Among the donors, most were white British and more were female, and clonal diversity was possibly underestimated.

Clones were sequenced by immunoSEQ multiplex PCR, and TCRdb holds only the in-frame ones, with some missing. Of more than 100,000 clones listed, over 90% were seen once; the top ten hold 5% to 6.5%. The rearrangement joins TRBV5-1 to TRBJ1-1; no definite D call. The sample was peripheral blood, taken on day 0 of AZD1222 vaccination. This TCR came from an adult in good health. CDR3: CASREGGNTEAFF. The CDR3 DNA follows: TGCGCCAGCAGAGAGGGAGGAAACACTGAAGCTTTCTTT. Together with reference TRBV5-1 and TRBJ1-1, the CDR3 gives the full variable domain: KAGVTQTPRYLIKTRGQQVTLSCSPISGHRSVSWYQQTPGQGLQFLFEYFSETQRNKGNFPGRFSGRQFSNSRSEMNVSTLELGDSALYLCASREGGNTEAFFGQGTRLTVV.